Each of the 3 T cell receptor beta chains below was sequenced from the same sample in a study of blood T cell repertoires in COVID-19. Sequenced by immunoSEQ multiplex PCR; TCRdb stores in-frame clones only, minus some. The data hold about 160,000 clones, with just over 90% observed a single time. Sequencing used peripheral blood. The origin of the receptors is a woman between 55 and 75 years old with COVID-19, enrolled during active disease.

This clone was recorded only once. The rearrangement links TRBV5-8 to TRBJ1-1; D perhaps matches TRBD1 (5 bases). This CDR3 is built from 13 residues. V was clipped by 5 bases and J by 9 bases, with 17 bases between them. Germline CDR1 reads SGHTS; CDR2 reads YDEGEE. The CDR3 sequence is CASSPRSQGKAFF. CDR3 coding DNA: TGTGCCAGCAGTCCCCGGAGTCAGGGAAAAGCTTTCTTT.

The chain couples TRBV6-5 to TRBJ1-4; possibly TRBD1 for D (5 bases). V gave up 8 bases and J gave up 5 bases, with 18 bases separating them. Germline CDR1 and CDR2: MNHEY and SVGAGI. CDR3 length equals 15 residues. CDR3 protein: CASRPGAERNEKLFF. The DNA for the CDR3 is TGTGCCAGCCGCCCTGGGGCTGAAAGGAATGAAAAACTGTTTTTT.

This rearrangement joins TRBV11-2 to TRBJ2-1; 8 bases fit TRBD2. Germline values: CDR1 SGHAT, CDR2 FQNNGV. This CDR3 is 16 amino acids long. Trimming removed 1 base from V and 0 bases from J; junction bases left unmatched: 2. This CDR3 reads CASSLGLAGSYNEQFF. CDR3 nucleotides: TGTGCCAGCAGCTTAGGGCTAGCGGGCTCCTACAATGAGCAGTTCTTC.